This T cell receptor beta chain is from a study of blood T cell repertoires in COVID-19 (TCRdb year 2020). Background on the whole study: Collaborator samples came from the United States, Italy and Spain and covered acute and convalescent phases of COVID-19. Where available, HLA class I and class II types were taken from metadata supplied by the sample provider and were not determined by assay-based typing. The repertoires were released in a freely available public database meant as a resource for research on the immune response to SARS-CoV-2. The sample metadata nearly always contained a de-identified subject ID, COVID-19 status, age in years and sex. The samples were drawn from two sources: the first 160 participants of the ongoing ImmuneRACE study, and about 1,300 subjects contributed by 6 global collaborators. The prospective study material was composed of cDNA or gDNA derived from T cells, B-cell-depleted T cells, or PBMCs. The dataset comprised deeply sampled blood TCRbeta repertoires from subjects exposed to, actively infected with, or recovered from COVID-19. Overall study results and their limits: The quantity of clinical and demographic metadata differed by source and by participant and was supplied without curation.

Each collaborating institution followed its own protocols to collect whole blood in K2EDTA tubes. Collaborator samples were shipped for TCRbeta analysis as frozen whole blood, isolated PBMCs, or DNA extracted from either sample type. As regards this clone: Its antigen target is currently unknown. No base-level quality is on record; no much larger clone is a single base apart.

TCRbeta CDR3 regions were amplified from genomic DNA by means of the immunoSEQ Assay, a bias-controlled multiplex PCR. In the original analysis: Within the assay, amplification of reference gene primers was used to estimate how many nucleated cells each sample contained. To quantify the absolute abundance of each unique TCRbeta CDR3 rearrangement, sequence reads were collapsed and filtered. For each sample, productive Simpson clonality was calculated as the square root of Simpson's diversity index across productive rearrangements. TCRdb took over this immuneACCESS table, retaining in-frame rearrangements with V and J assigned. Such tables are incomplete; in checked studies, under half of the missing clones stem from an unresolved V gene, and the remainder is unexplained. The V and J calls and clone size are taken from that table; D and trimming were inferred from the DNA. The sample has 150,000 or so clones on record, about 86% of them singletons. The ten largest make up approximately 4% of the sample.

Including the terminal cysteine and phenylalanine, the CDR3 comprises 17 residues. Only the CDR3 portion is preserved as DNA: 51 bases, with reading frame beginning at the first base. Trimming leaves V shorter by 0 bases and J shorter by 7 bases, with the junction holding 8 bases beyond the gene matches. Reading the germline V gene (reference sequence) gives CDR1 MNHEY and CDR2 SMNVEV. This sequence originates from a woman in her 70s with acute or convalescent COVID-19. The chain links TRBV27 with TRBJ2-2; 10 junctional bases match TRBD2. Input material: peripheral blood. The base sequence is TGTGCCAGCAGTTTATCGATAACTAGCGGGGTGGGCGGGGAGCTGTTTTTT. This sequence encodes CASSLSITSGVGGELFF.